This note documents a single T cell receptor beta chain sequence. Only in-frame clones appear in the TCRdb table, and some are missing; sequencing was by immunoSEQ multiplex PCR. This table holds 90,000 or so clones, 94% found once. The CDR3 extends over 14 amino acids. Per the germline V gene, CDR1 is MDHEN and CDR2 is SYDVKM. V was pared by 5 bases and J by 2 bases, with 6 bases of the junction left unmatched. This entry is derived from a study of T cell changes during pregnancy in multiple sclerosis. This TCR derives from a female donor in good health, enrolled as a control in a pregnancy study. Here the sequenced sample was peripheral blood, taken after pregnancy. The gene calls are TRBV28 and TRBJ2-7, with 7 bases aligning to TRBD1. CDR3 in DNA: TGTGCCAGCAGTCCCGTGACAGGGACCTACGAGCAGTACTTC. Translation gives CASSPVTGTYEQYF.